Listed here are 4 T cell receptor beta chains from one sample, sequenced in a study of shared clonotypes between healthy human individuals. The data were produced by immunoSEQ multiplex PCR, yet TCRdb's version contains in-frame clones alone and is incomplete. The table includes some 79,000 clones, about 61% detected once. Sequencing was done on a sample of memory CD8+ T cells sorted from blood. Documented subset: CD45RO+ cells pooled with CCR7-negative TemRA cells. These receptors came from a man aged 25-45 years in good health.

For this clone: It is likely a read error: a sequence one base away is far more abundant. Other DNA sequences in this specimen translate into the identical CDR3. The rearrangement links TRBV6-6 to TRBJ1-1; D is ambiguous. CDR3 length equals 13 residues. Looked up from germline, CDR1 is MNHNY and CDR2 is SVGAGI (reference sequence). CDR3 nucleotides: TGCGCCAGCAGCCCCCAACGGAACACTGAAGCTTTCTTT. As protein: CASSPQRNTEAFF.

The chain carries TRBV6-1 and TRBJ2-2; TRBD1 agrees at 9 bases. CDR3 size: 15 residues. Germline V gene lookup returns CDR1 MNHNS and CDR2 SASEGT. Trimming cost V 1 base and J 3 bases; bases outside gene matches: 0. The CDR3 is CASSEGTGDTGELFF. In DNA, the CDR3 is TGTGCCAGCAGTGAAGGGACAGGGGACACCGGGGAGCTGTTTTTT.

The table lists this clone with a count of one. The chain uses TRBV11-3 and TRBJ1-1, with D unclear. The ends were cut back, 2 bases at V and 8 bases at J, with 12 bases in the middle. CDR1 and CDR2 (germline): SGHNT, YENEEA. CDR3 size: 13 residues. CDR3 sequence: CASSLRGGREAFF. The DNA of the CDR3 is TGTGCCAGCAGCTTAAGAGGAGGGAGGGAAGCTTTCTTT.

This clone showed up just a few times. The gene calls are TRBV2 and TRBJ1-1, with TRBD1 matching over 8 bases. Germline CDR1 is SNHLY and CDR2 is FYNNEI. CDR3 length: 12 residues. With V trimmed by 11 bases and J by 5 bases, 7 bases remained unmatched. The CDR3 loop is CAGDRGETEAFF. The CDR3 DNA reads TGTGCCGGAGACAGGGGAGAAACTGAAGCTTTCTTT.